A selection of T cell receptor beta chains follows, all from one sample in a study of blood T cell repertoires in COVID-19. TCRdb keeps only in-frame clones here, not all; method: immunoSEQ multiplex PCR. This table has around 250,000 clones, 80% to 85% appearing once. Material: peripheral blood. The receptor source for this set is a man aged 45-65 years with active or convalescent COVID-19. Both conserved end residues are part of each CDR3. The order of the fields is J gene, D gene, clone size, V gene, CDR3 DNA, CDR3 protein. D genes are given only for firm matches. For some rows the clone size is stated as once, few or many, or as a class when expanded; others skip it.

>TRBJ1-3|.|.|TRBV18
TGTGCCAGCTCACCCCCTAACTCTGGAAACACCATATATTTT
CASSPPNSGNTIYF
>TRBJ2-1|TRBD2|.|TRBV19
TGTGCCAGTAGTAAAACCCCCCGACTAGCGGCGTACAATGAGCAGTTCTTC
CASSKTPRLAAYNEQFF
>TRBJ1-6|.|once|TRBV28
TGTGCCAGCACTGGACAAAATTCACCCCTCCACTTT
CASTGQNSPLHF
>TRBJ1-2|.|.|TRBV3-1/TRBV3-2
TGTGCCAGCAGCCAAGAAATGCGGGGGCCCCCCTATGGCTACACCTTC
CASSQEMRGPPYGYTF
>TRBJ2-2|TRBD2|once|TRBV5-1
TGCGCCAGCAGCTTGAGCCTAGCGGGGAACACCGGGGAGCTGTTTTTT
CASSLSLAGNTGELFF
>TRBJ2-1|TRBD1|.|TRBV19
TGTGCCAGTAGTAGGCGGACAGGGTACAACAATGAGCAGTTCTTC
CASSRRTGYNNEQFF
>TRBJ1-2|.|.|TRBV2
TGTGCCAGCCAGGACAGTTACTATGGCTACACCTTC
CASQDSYYGYTF
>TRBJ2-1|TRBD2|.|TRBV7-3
TGTGCCAGCTCTGGACTAGCGGGGGGGCCTAATGAGCAGTTCTTC
CASSGLAGGPNEQFF
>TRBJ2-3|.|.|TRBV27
TGTGCCAGCACCCCCCGGTTCACAGATACGCAGTATTTT
CASTPRFTDTQYF
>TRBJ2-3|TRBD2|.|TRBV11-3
TGTGCCAGCAGCGCCGGGACTAGCAGCACAGATACGCAGTATTTT
CASSAGTSSTDTQYF
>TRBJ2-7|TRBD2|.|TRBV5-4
TGTGCCAGCAGCACCCCGACTAGCGGTATCTACGAGCAGTACTTC
CASSTPTSGIYEQYF
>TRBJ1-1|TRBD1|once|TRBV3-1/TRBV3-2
TGTGCCAGCAGCCAAACAGGGGACACTGAAGCTTTCTTT
CASSQTGDTEAFF
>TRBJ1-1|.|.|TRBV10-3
TGTGCCATCACTTCACAGGGATCAGACACTGAAGCTTTCTTT
CAITSQGSDTEAFF
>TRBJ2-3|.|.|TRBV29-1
TGCAGCGTTGGGCAGGGCGGCACAGATACGCAGTATTTT
CSVGQGGTDTQYF
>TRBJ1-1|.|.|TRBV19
TGTGCCAGTAGTACCTCGGAGACAGGAGCTTTCTTT
CASSTSETGAFF
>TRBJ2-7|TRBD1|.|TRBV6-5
TGTGCCAGCAGGAGGGGGCAGGGGGCTTACGAGCAGTACTTC
CASRRGQGAYEQYF
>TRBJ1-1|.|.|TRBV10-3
TGTGCCATCAGTGCTCTGGGGCAGGGAAACACTGAAGCTTTCTTT
CAISALGQGNTEAFF
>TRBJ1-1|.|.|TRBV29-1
TGCAGCGTTTCTCCCGGGACAACCAACACTGAAGCTTTCTTT
CSVSPGTTNTEAFF
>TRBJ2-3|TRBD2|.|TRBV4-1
TGCGCCAGCAGCCATCGAAGCGGGGCCGATGCTAGCACAGATACGCAGTATTTT
CASSHRSGADASTDTQYF
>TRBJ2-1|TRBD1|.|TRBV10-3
TGTGCCATCAGTGAGGGACAGGGGGCCGGGACCTACAATGAGCAGTTCTTC
CAISEGQGAGTYNEQFF
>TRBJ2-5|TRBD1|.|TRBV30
TGTGCCTGGTCTATACGGGACAGGGGATGGGAGACCCAGTACTTC
CAWSIRDRGWETQYF
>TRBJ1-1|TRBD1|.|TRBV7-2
TGTGCCAGCAGCACGACAGGGGGCGTTGCTTTCTTT
CASSTTGGVAFF
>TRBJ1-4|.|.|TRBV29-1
TGCAGCGTTCTAACCACCGAGGGTGGTGGGGAAAAACTGTTTTTT
CSVLTTEGGGEKLFF
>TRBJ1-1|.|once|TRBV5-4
TGTGCCAGCAGCCCGGGACACCAAGAGAACACTGAAGCTTTCTTT
CASSPGHQENTEAFF
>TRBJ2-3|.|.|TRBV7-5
TGTGTCAGAAGCCTCGGACTGCCTAGGGATACGCAGTATTTT
CVRSLGLPRDTQYF
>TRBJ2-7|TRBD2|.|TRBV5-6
TGTGCCAGCAGCCGCCGGACTAGCGGGGGCCTACCCATGAACGAGCAGTACTTC
CASSRRTSGGLPMNEQYF
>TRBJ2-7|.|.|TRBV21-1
TGTGCCAGCTGTGTGAACAGGGTAACCTACGAGCAGTACTTC
CASCVNRVTYEQYF
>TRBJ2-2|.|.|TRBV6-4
TGTGCCAGCAGTGGGACTCGGGGTGCCGGGGAGCTGTTTTTT
CASSGTRGAGELFF
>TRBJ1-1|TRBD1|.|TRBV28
TGTGCCAGCAGTTCCCTCCGGGACAGGGGGTCGAACACTGAAGCTTTCTTT
CASSSLRDRGSNTEAFF
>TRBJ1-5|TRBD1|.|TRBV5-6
TGTGCCAGCAGCTTGGCCGGGACAGGGGATCAGCCCCAGCATTTT
CASSLAGTGDQPQHF
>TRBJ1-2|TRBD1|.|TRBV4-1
TGCGCCAGCAGCCATTTAGACAGGGTGGGCTATGGCTACACCTTC
CASSHLDRVGYGYTF
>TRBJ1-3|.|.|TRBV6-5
TGTGCCAGCAGCTCCGAAGCATACTCTGGAAACACCATATATTTT
CASSSEAYSGNTIYF
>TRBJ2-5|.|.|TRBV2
TGTGCCAGCAGTGAAGCCTTGGGGCGGGAGACCCAGTACTTC
CASSEALGRETQYF
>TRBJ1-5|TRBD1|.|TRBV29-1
TGCAACAAGTACAGGGGCGTTCAGCCCCAGCATTTT
CNKYRGVQPQHF
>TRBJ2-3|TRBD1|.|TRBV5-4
TGTGCCAGCAGCAATCCGGGACAGGGACCCACAGATACGCAGTATTTT
CASSNPGQGPTDTQYF
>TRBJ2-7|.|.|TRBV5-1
TGCGCCAGCAGCTTGGAGCTGTCAGGCCGATACAACTCCTACGAGCAGTACTTC
CASSLELSGRYNSYEQYF
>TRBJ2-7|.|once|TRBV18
TGTGCCAGCTCACCCCGGGATCCCACCTACGAGCAGTACTTC
CASSPRDPTYEQYF
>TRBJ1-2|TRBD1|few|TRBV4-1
TGCGCCAGCAGCCAAGTACAGGGGGCAGGTGGCTACACCTTC
CASSQVQGAGGYTF
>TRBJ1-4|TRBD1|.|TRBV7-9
TGTGCCAGCAGCTTTGGACAGGATGAAAAACTGTTTTTT
CASSFGQDEKLFF
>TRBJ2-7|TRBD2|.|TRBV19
TGTGCCAGTAGTTCCAGGACTAGCGGGGGATACGAGCAGTACTTC
CASSSRTSGGYEQYF
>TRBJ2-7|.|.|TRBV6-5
TGTGCCAGCAGAACTTTCTACCCTCCCTACGAGCAGTACTTC
CASRTFYPPYEQYF
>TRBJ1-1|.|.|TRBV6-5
TGTGCCAGCAGAGCCTCGGCAGGGAACACTGAAGCTTTCTTT
CASRASAGNTEAFF
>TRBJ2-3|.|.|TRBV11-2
TGTGCCAGCAGCTTAGATTCAGGGTCCGGCACAGATACGCAGTATTTT
CASSLDSGSGTDTQYF
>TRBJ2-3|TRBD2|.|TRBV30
TGTGCCTGGAGTGTACTAGGCGGGGGGGTAGGGGGCACAGATACGCAGTATTTT
CAWSVLGGGVGGTDTQYF
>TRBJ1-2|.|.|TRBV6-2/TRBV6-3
TGTGCCAGCAGTCCCAACAGGGCAACTAACTATGGCTACACCTTC
CASSPNRATNYGYTF
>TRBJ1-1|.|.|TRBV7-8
TGTGCCAGCAGCTTAGTCTCTCAGGCCCTGGGCACTGAAGCTTTCTTT
CASSLVSQALGTEAFF
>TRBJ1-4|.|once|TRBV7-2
TGTGCCAGCAGCTTAGGGGGGGGTAATGAAAAACTGTTTTTT
CASSLGGGNEKLFF
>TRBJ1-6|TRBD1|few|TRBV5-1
TGCGCCAGCAGCTTGGGGACAGGGTCACCCCTCCACTTT
CASSLGTGSPLHF
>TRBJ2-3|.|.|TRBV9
TGTGCCAGCAGTGACCTAGGGGGGGCCCCAGATACGCAGTATTTT
CASSDLGGAPDTQYF
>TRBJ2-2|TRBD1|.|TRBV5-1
TGCGCCAGCACCGCCGACAGGGGGTACACCGGGGAGCTGTTTTTT
CASTADRGYTGELFF